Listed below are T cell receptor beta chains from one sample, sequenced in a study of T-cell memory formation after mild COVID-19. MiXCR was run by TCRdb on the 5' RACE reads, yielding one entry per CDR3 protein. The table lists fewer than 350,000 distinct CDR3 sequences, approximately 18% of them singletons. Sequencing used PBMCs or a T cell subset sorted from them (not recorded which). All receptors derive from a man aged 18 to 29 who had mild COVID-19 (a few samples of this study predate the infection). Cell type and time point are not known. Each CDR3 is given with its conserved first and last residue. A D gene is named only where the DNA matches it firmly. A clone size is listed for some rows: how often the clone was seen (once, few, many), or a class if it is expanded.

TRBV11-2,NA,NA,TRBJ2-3,CASSRPSTDTQYF,TGTGCCAGCAGTCGACCTAGCACAGATACGCAGTATTTT
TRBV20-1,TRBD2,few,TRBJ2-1,CSAKRGLAVYNEQFF,TGCAGTGCTAAGAGGGGACTAGCGGTATACAATGAGCAGTTCTTC
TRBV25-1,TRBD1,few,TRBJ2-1,CASLPGQSYNEQFF,TGTGCCAGCCTTCCGGGACAGAGCTACAATGAGCAGTTCTTC
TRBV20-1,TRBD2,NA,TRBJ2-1,CSASPSGGYRDEQFF,TGCAGTGCTAGCCCTAGCGGGGGGTATAGGGATGAGCAGTTCTTC
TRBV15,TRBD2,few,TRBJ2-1,CATSGNSGGSYNEQFF,TGTGCCACCAGCGGTAATAGCGGGGGGTCCTACAATGAGCAGTTCTTC
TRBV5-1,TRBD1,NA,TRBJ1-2,CASSAMDRAEDYGYTF,TGCGCCAGCAGCGCCATGGACAGGGCCGAAGACTATGGCTACACCTTC
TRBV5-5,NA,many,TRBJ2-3,CASSLGVADTQYF,TGTGCCAGCAGCTTGGGGGTGGCAGATACGCAGTATTTT
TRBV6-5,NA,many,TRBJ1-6,CASRDRYSPLHF,TGTGCCAGCCGGGACCGTTATTCACCCCTCCACTTT
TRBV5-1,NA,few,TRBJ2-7,CASSLQGSYEQYF,TGCGCCAGCAGCTTACAGGGTTCCTACGAGCAGTACTTC
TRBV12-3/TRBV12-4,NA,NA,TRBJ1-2,CASSTGVGYTF,TGTGCCAGCAGTACGGGGGTCGGCTACACCTTC
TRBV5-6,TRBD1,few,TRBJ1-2,CASSPLETGHPGYTF,TGTGCCAGCAGCCCTCTCGAGACAGGGCATCCTGGCTACACCTTC
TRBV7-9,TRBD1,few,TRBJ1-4,CASSFQGQGREKLFF,TGTGCCAGCAGCTTCCAGGGACAGGGCAGAGAAAAACTGTTTTTT
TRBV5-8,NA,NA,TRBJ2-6,CASSPPGGGAGANVLTF,TGTGCCAGCAGCCCCCCCGGGGGCGGGGCGGGGGCCAACGTCCTGACTTTC
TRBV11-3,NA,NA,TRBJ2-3,CASSLAQGGTARGDTQYF,TGTGCCAGCAGCTTAGCACAAGGGGGAACGGCCCGTGGAGATACGCAGTATTTT
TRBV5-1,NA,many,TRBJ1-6,CASSLRGTTRTDNSPLHF,TGCGCCAGCAGCTTGAGGGGGACGACCCGGACTGATAATTCACCCCTCCACTTT
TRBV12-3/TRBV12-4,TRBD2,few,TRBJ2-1,CASRAGLPTGEQFF,TGTGCCAGCAGAGCGGGACTTCCCACTGGTGAGCAGTTCTTC
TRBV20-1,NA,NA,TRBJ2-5,CSARAIGETQYF,TGCAGTGCTAGGGCTATCGGGGAGACCCAGTACTTC
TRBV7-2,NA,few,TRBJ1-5,CASSLARRVDQPQHF,TGTGCCAGCAGCTTAGCGCGGAGGGTGGATCAGCCCCAGCATTTT
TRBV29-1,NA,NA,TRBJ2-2,CSGGTANTGELFF,TGCAGCGGAGGGACTGCGAACACCGGGGAGCTGTTTTTT
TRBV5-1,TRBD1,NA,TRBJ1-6,CASSPGQEGNLPLHF,TGCGCCAGCAGCCCCGGACAGGAGGGTAATTTGCCCCTCCACTTT
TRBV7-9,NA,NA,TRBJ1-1,CASSWTLNTEAFF,TGTGCCAGCAGCTGGACCTTAAACACTGAAGCTTTCTTT
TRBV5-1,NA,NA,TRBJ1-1,CASSSRQDRNTEAFF,TGCGCCAGCAGCTCCCGACAGGACCGGAACACTGAAGCTTTCTTT
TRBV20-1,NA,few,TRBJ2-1,CSARWSEQFF,TGCAGTGCTAGGTGGAGTGAGCAGTTCTTC
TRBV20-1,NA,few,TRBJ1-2,CSAGGVPENTYGYTF,TGCAGTGCTGGGGGGGTGCCTGAAAATACCTATGGCTACACCTTC
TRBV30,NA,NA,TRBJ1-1,CASPTASNTEAFF,TGTGCCAGTCCGACAGCCTCGAACACTGAAGCTTTCTTT
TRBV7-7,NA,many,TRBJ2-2,CASSLRLGGTGELFF,TGTGCCAGCAGCTTACGGTTGGGGGGAACCGGGGAGCTGTTTTTT
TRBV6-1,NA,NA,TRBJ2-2,CASQAVSNTGELFF,TGTGCCAGCCAGGCGGTTTCGAACACCGGGGAGCTGTTTTTT
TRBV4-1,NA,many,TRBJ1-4,CASSQEWVRGEKLFF,TGCGCCAGCAGCCAAGAGTGGGTTAGAGGGGAAAAACTGTTTTTT
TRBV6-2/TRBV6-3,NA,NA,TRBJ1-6,CASRNDGNAPLHF,TGTGCCAGCAGGAACGACGGAAATGCACCCCTCCACTTT
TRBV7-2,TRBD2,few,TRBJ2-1,CASSSQRGGRSEQFF,TGTGCCAGCAGCTCCCAGCGGGGGGGGAGGAGTGAGCAGTTCTTC
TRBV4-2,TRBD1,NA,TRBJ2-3,CASSGQGGVTDTQYF,TGTGCCAGCAGCGGGCAAGGGGGCGTGACAGATACGCAGTATTTT
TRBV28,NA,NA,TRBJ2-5,CASALQGSETQYF,TGTGCCAGCGCCCTCCAGGGCAGTGAGACCCAGTACTTC
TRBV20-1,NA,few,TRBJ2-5,CSARNMKVETQYF,TGCAGTGCTAGAAACATGAAGGTGGAGACCCAGTACTTC
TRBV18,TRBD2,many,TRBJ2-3,CASSPRIQRGNPDTQYF,TGTGCCAGCTCACCAAGGATCCAGCGGGGGAACCCAGATACGCAGTATTTT
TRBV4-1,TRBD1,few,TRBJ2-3,CASSQAQGALPDTQYF,TGCGCCAGCAGCCAAGCCCAGGGGGCGCTCCCAGATACGCAGTATTTT
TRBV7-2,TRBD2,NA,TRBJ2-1,CASSWPGLAGGYNEQFF,TGTGCCAGCAGCTGGCCGGGACTAGCGGGGGGTTACAATGAGCAGTTCTTC
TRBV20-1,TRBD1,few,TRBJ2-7,CSARDRGAYEQYF,TGCAGTGCTCGGGACAGGGGGGCCTACGAGCAGTACTTC
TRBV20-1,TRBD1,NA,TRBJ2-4,CSARDGTGIDIQYF,TGCAGTGCTAGAGATGGGACAGGGATAGACATTCAGTACTTC
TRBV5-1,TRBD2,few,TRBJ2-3,CASSLISSGSTDTQYF,TGCGCCAGCAGCCTAATTTCTAGCGGGAGCACAGATACGCAGTATTTT
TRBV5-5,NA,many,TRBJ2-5,CASSFRGSQETQYF,TGTGCCAGCAGCTTTCGTGGGTCCCAAGAGACCCAGTACTTC
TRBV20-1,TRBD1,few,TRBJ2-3,CSATGQGVLTDTQYF,TGCAGTGCTACTGGACAGGGGGTCTTAACAGATACGCAGTATTTT
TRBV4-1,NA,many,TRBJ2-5,CASSRPGQETQYF,TGCGCCAGCAGCCGCCCAGGCCAAGAGACCCAGTACTTC
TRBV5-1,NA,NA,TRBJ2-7,CASSSSFYEQYF,TGCGCCAGCAGTTCCTCTTTCTACGAGCAGTACTTC
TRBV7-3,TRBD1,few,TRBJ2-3,CASSSQGEDTQYF,TGTGCCAGCAGCTCCCAGGGGGAAGATACGCAGTATTTT
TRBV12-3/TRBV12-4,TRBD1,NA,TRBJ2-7,CASRGQGHHEQYF,TGTGCCAGCAGAGGACAGGGGCACCACGAGCAGTACTTC
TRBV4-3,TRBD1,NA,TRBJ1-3,CASSPRTGPSVNTIYF,TGCGCCAGCAGCCCGAGGACAGGTCCCTCTGTAAACACCATATATTTT
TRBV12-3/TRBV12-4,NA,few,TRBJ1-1,CASSLHLAVRAFF,TGTGCCAGCAGTTTACATCTTGCGGTTCGTGCTTTCTTT
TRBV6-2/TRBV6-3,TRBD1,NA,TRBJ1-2,CASSYPGQGRYGYTF,TGTGCCAGCAGTTACCCGGGACAGGGTCGATATGGCTACACCTTC
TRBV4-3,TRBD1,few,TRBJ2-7,CASSQGQGAYYEQYF,TGCGCCAGCAGCCAAGGCCAGGGGGCCTACTACGAGCAGTACTTC
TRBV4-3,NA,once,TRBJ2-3,CASSQGQGGPDTQYF,TGCGCCAGCAGCCAAGGTCAGGGGGGCCCAGATACGCAGTATTTT
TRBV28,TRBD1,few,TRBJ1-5,CASTTTGGGFQPQHF,TGTGCCAGCACCACTACAGGGGGCGGATTTCAGCCCCAGCATTTT
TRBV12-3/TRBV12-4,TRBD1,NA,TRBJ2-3,CASSPGTVPSTDTQYF,TGTGCCAGCAGTCCCGGGACAGTACCTAGCACAGATACGCAGTATTTT
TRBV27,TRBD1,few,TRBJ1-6,CASRRDSKDSPLHF,TGTGCCAGCAGGAGGGACAGCAAGGATTCACCCCTCCACTTT
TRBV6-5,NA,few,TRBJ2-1,CASSYSLVGGQNNEQFF,TGTGCCAGCAGTTACTCCCTGGTCGGGGGGCAGAACAATGAGCAGTTCTTC
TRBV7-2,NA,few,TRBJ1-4,CASSSEPTGTSLCENEKLFF,TGTGCCAGCAGCTCCGAGCCGACCGGGACAAGCCTCTGTGAAAATGAAAAACTGTTTTTT
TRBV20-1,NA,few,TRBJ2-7,CSARWQEREQYF,TGCAGTGCTAGATGGCAGGAACGCGAGCAGTACTTC
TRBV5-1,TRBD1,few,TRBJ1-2,CASSWTGGASTF,TGCGCCAGCAGCTGGACAGGGGGCGCATCCACCTTC
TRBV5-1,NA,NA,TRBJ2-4,CASSFLRAGQNIQYF,TGCGCCAGCAGCTTCCTCCGGGCCGGGCAAAACATTCAGTACTTC